This TCR beta chain was recorded in a study of blood T cell repertoires in COVID-19. Background on the study: Sites in the United States, Italy and Spain provided acute and convalescent COVID-19 samples.

This clone was seen a few times. Assay: immunoSEQ multiplex PCR; the TCRdb copy retains only in-frame clones and omits some. In the table there are roughly 51,000 clones, roughly nine tenths of which are singletons. Per the germline V gene, CDR1 is GTSNPN and CDR2 is SVGIG (reference sequence). V was pared by 4 bases and J by 3 bases, with 12 bases between. This CDR3 has 14 amino acids. The receptor's source is a woman aged 60-75 years with active or convalescent COVID-19. The gene calls are TRBV30 and TRBJ2-2, with D possibly TRBD1 on 6 matching bases. The sample was peripheral blood. The CDR3 DNA follows: TGTGCCTGGAAATTAACAGGGTACACCGGGGAGCTGTTTTTT. It encodes CAWKLTGYTGELFF.